These 32 T cell receptor beta chains were sequenced from one sample in a study of T cell repertoires in ileal Crohn's disease. The table came from immunoSEQ multiplex PCR; TCRdb's copy has only in-frame clones and leaves some out. In the table there are a few thousand clones, roughly 85% of which are singletons. Specimen: ileal tissue. The source of these receptors is an adult with Crohn's disease.

The gene calls are TRBV10-3 and TRBJ1-3; weak D call: TRBD1 (5 bases). The germline V gene has CDR1 ENHRY and CDR2 SYGVKD. CDR3 length: 12 residues. Trimming took off 10 bases at V and 4 bases at J, with 11 bases between the two ends. As DNA, the CDR3 is TGTGCCACCCAGGGCTCCGGAAACACCATATATTTT. Residues: CATQGSGNTIYF.

This sequence joins TRBV28 and TRBJ2-7; D call uncertain. The germline CDR1 and CDR2 sequences are MDHEN and SYDVKM. V was clipped by 4 bases and J by 3 bases, with 7 bases between them. The length of the CDR3 is 12 residues. The CDR3 nucleotides read TGTGCCAGCAGTTCATACAGCTACGAGCAGTACTTC. Its protein product is CASSSYSYEQYF.

The chain recombines TRBV5-4 with TRBJ2-1, with D perhaps matching TRBD1 (6 bases). Germline values: CDR1 SGHNT, CDR2 YYREEE (reference sequence). The CDR3 has 16 residues. Trimming left V 4 bases short and J 7 bases short, with 21 bases between. CDR3 in amino acids: CASSPDCDGGPNEQFF. In DNA, the CDR3 is TGTGCCAGCAGCCCGGACTGTGATGGGGGCCCAAATGAGCAGTTCTTC.

V and J are TRBV19 and TRBJ2-1; 7 positions agree with TRBD2. Germline values: CDR1 LNHDA, CDR2 SQIVND (reference sequence). This CDR3 is built from 15 residues. The V gene end was trimmed by 10 bases and the J gene end by 8 bases; junction bases not matched to a gene: 17. CDR3 residues: CATIKRGSGSDEQFF. The CDR3 DNA sequence: TGTGCCACCATAAAGCGGGGATCAGGCTCGGATGAGCAGTTCTTC. Looking up the rest from reference TRBV19 and TRBJ2-1 gives the full variable domain: DGGITQSPKYLFRKEGQNVTLSCEQNLNHDAMYWYRQDPGQGLRLIYYSQIVNDFQKGDIAEGYSVSREKKESFPLTVTSAQKNPTAFYLCATIKRGSGSDEQFFGPGTRLTVL.

This clone was detected only a few times. The CDR3, as DNA: TGTGCCAGCAGCATAGAGACAGGGTTGGGAGAGACCCAGTACTTC. As protein: CASSIETGLGETQYF. The chain carries TRBV7-9 and TRBJ2-5, with 7 positions matching TRBD1. V lost 5 bases to trimming and J lost 4 bases; unmatched junction nucleotides: 10. The CDR3 runs to 15 residues. The germline V gene has CDR1 SEHNR and CDR2 FQNEAQ (reference sequence). Full variable domain (remainder filled in from reference TRBV7-9 and TRBJ2-5): DTGVSQNPRHKITKRGQNVTFRCDPISEHNRLYWYRQTLGQGPEFLTYFQNEAQLEKSRLLSDRFSAERPKGSFSTLEIQRTEQGDSAMYLCASSIETGLGETQYFGPGTRLLVL.

This rearrangement joins TRBV30 to TRBJ1-5, with a possible D match to TRBD1 (6 bases). V was pared by 7 bases and J by 0 bases, with 16 bases between. CDR1 GTSNPN and CDR2 SVGIG come from the germline V gene (reference sequence). The CDR3 runs 15 residues. The CDR3 coding sequence is TGTGCCTCCTCCCAGGGGATCCATAGCAATCAGCCCCAGCATTTT. Residues: CASSQGIHSNQPQHF.

The rearrangement joins TRBV6-5 to TRBJ1-4, with TRBD1 as a possible D gene (5 bases). The CDR3 sequence is 14 residues long. The V gene lost 5 bases and the J gene lost 8 bases, with 15 bases spanning the gap. Germline V gives CDR1 MNHEY, CDR2 SVGAGI. The CDR3 protein is CASSLRDGREKLFF. The DNA for the CDR3 is TGTGCCAGCAGTCTCCGGGACGGGAGAGAAAAACTGTTTTTT.

The chain uses TRBV30 and TRBJ2-2, with 9 bases aligning to TRBD1. The V gene end was trimmed by 5 bases and the J gene end by 6 bases; junction bases not matched to a gene: 10. The CDR3 is 15 residues long. Per germline, CDR1 GTSNPN and CDR2 SVGIG (reference sequence). The CDR3 here is CAWVSGQGLAGELFF. CDR3 bases: TGTGCCTGGGTGTCGGGACAGGGCTTAGCCGGGGAGCTGTTTTTT.

The J gene is TRBJ2-3, the V gene TRBV7-9; D may be TRBD1 (5 bases). The CDR3 contains 11 residues. Germline loops: CDR1 SEHNR, CDR2 FQNEAQ (reference sequence). Trimming left V 6 bases short and J 6 bases short, with 7 bases between. Written as DNA, the CDR3 is TGTGCCAGCAGAAACAGGGATACGCAGTATTTT. This translates into CASRNRDTQYF.

This chain links TRBV15 with TRBJ2-2; D possibly corresponds to TRBD2 (5 bases). Germline V CDR1 and CDR2: LNHNV, YYDKDF (reference sequence). The CDR3 extends over 19 amino acids. The ends were cut back, 0 bases at V and 1 base at J, with 18 bases in the middle. The CDR3 bases are TGTGCCACCAGCAGAGAGGGAGTCGAAATTTCGTGGAACACCGGGGAGCTGTTTTTT. Its protein is CATSREGVEISWNTGELFF.

The V call is TRBV5-6, the J call TRBJ1-6, with D hard to call. The germline V and J ends were trimmed by 6 bases and 0 bases, with 7 bases remaining between them. CDR1 and CDR2 (germline): SGHDT, YYEEEE. The CDR3 consists of 14 residues. CDR3 in amino acids: CASIKSSYNSPLHF. CDR3 DNA sequence: TGTGCCAGCATCAAGAGCTCCTATAATTCACCCCTCCACTTT.

The gene calls are TRBV18 and TRBJ1-1; a weak D match, TRBD1 (6 bases). V was pared by 4 bases and J by 1 base, with 13 bases between. The CDR3 sequence is 15 residues long. Germline V lookup: CDR1 KGHSH, CDR2 LQKENI. The CDR3 region has the DNA TGTGCCAGCTCACAAGAACAGGGACCGAACACTGAAGCTTTCTTT. Its translation is CASSQEQGPNTEAFF.

This clone was observed once. This chain connects TRBV19 to TRBJ1-1; 8 nucleotides align to TRBD1. In germline, CDR1 is LNHDA, CDR2 SQIVND (reference sequence). CDR3 length: 17 amino acids. The V and J ends lost 4 bases and 1 base, in that order; junction bases with no gene match: 11. The CDR3 reads CASSRAWTGQGNTEAFF. CDR3 nucleotide sequence: TGTGCCAGTAGTAGAGCGTGGACAGGGCAGGGGAACACTGAAGCTTTCTTT.

The gene calls are TRBV18 and TRBJ2-2; the match to TRBD1 covers 9 bases. V shed 4 bases and J 6 bases; nucleotides not matched to a gene: 12. This CDR3 is 17 amino acids long. The germline CDR1 and CDR2 sequences are KGHSH and LQKENI. The CDR3 sequence is CASSRPTGGSGSGELFF. The CDR3 bases are TGTGCCAGCTCACGGCCAACAGGGGGCTCGGGCTCCGGGGAGCTGTTTTTT.

This chain connects TRBV11-3 to TRBJ1-2; the D is unclear. Between the trimmed V and J ends, which lost 0 bases and 5 bases, there was a span of 13 bases. The length of the CDR3 is 15 residues. The germline V gene has CDR1 SGHNT and CDR2 YENEEA. As DNA, the CDR3 is TGTGCCAGCAGCTTAGATTACGGGGAGGGATATGGCTACACCTTC. Amino acid sequence: CASSLDYGEGYGYTF.

V gene TRBV11-2 combines with J gene TRBJ2-3; a weak D match, TRBD2 (5 bases). The CDR3 length is 18 residues. The germline V and J ends were trimmed by 0 bases and 2 bases, with 18 bases remaining between them. Per germline, CDR1 SGHAT and CDR2 FQNNGV. DNA of the CDR3: TGTGCCAGCAGCTTAGAAACGCGGGCAGGCCTTCCCACAGATACGCAGTATTTT. Translated: CASSLETRAGLPTDTQYF.

This clone is hyperexpanded within its sample. The CDR3 loop is CASSYGWTGGELFF. CDR3 DNA sequence: TGTGCCAGCAGTTATGGTTGGACGGGAGGGGAGCTGTTTTTT. The V gene is TRBV7-2, the J gene TRBJ2-2, with D possibly TRBD2 on 5 matching bases. V lost 6 bases and J lost 8, with 16 bases in between. Germline V gives CDR1 SGHTA, CDR2 FQGNSA. This CDR3 is built from 14 residues.

The chain couples TRBV15 to TRBJ1-3, with 11 bases aligning to TRBD1. The CDR3 covers 15 residues. Germline assignment: CDR1 LNHNV and CDR2 YYDKDF (reference sequence). V shed 1 base, J shed 4 bases, and the junction held 0 bases outside the gene matches. CDR3 sequence: CATSRGTGGGNTIYF. The CDR3 DNA reads TGTGCCACCAGCAGAGGGACAGGGGGCGGAAACACCATATATTTT.

V and J are TRBV7-2 and TRBJ1-6, with 8 bases identical to TRBD1. V was pared by 7 bases and J by 14 bases, with 13 bases of the junction left unmatched. The CDR3 covers 14 residues. Looked up from germline, CDR1 is SGHTA and CDR2 is FQGNSA. The CDR3 DNA follows: TGTGCCAGCACCCCTCAGGGGGCCGACCCCACCCTCCACTTT. Translated, it gives CASTPQGADPTLHF. Using reference TRBV7-2 and TRBJ1-6 for the parts outside the CDR3, the full variable domain is GAGVSQSPSNKVTEKGKDVELRCDPISGHTALYWYRQSLGQGLEFLIYFQGNSAPDKSGLPSDRFSAERTGGSVSTLTIQRTQQEDSAVYLCASTPQGADPTLHFGNGTRLTVT.

This chain connects TRBV27 to TRBJ2-2, with 11 bases fitting TRBD2. The V segment lost 8 bases and the J segment 6 bases; nucleotides outside the gene matches: 8. The length of the CDR3 is 15 residues. The germline V gene has CDR1 MNHEY and CDR2 SMNVEV (reference sequence). CDR3 in amino acids: CASGVAGGPAGELFF. The DNA for the CDR3 is TGTGCCAGCGGTGTAGCGGGGGGGCCGGCCGGGGAGCTGTTTTTT.

V is TRBV28 and J is TRBJ1-2; maybe TRBD1 (6 bases). Germline CDR1 MDHEN, CDR2 SYDVKM. The CDR3 length is 13 residues. The V gene lost 4 bases and the J gene lost 4 bases, with 10 bases spanning the gap. CDR3 sequence: CASSSTGFYGYTF. CDR3 bases: TGTGCCAGCAGTTCTACAGGGTTCTATGGCTACACCTTC.

V and J are TRBV21-1 and TRBJ2-7; TRBD2 is the table's D call and was not checked against the DNA. TRBV21-1 is labeled a pseudogene. There are 15 residues in the CDR3. CDR3 sequence (DNA): TGTGCCAGCAGCAACGGGCTCGGAGGGATCTGGGAGCAGTACTTC. It specifies CASSNGLGGIWEQYF.

The chain combines TRBV18 with TRBJ1-1, with a possible D match to TRBD1 (6 bases). The V gene's germline CDR1 is KGHSH and CDR2 LQKENI. The CDR3 covers 14 residues. V shed 6 bases and J shed 1 base, with 12 bases lying between them. CDR3 nucleotide sequence: TGTGCCAGCTCCGCCGAAGGGGGGAACACTGAAGCTTTCTTT. Encoded protein: CASSAEGGNTEAFF. Complete variable domain (other parts from reference TRBV18 and TRBJ1-1): NAGVMQNPRHLVRRRGQEARLRCSPMKGHSHVYWYRQLPEEGLKFMVYLQKENIIDESGMPKERFSAEFPKEGPSILRIQQVVRGDSAAYFCASSAEGGNTEAFFGQGTRLTVV.

This clone appeared a few times. The chain uses TRBV9 and TRBJ2-3; weak D call: TRBD1 (7 bases). The CDR3 is made up of 18 amino acids. V lost 0 bases, J lost 5 bases, and 22 bases lay in between. The germline CDR1 and CDR2 sequences are SGDLS and YYNGEE. The CDR3 bases are TGTGCCAGCAGCGTAGGGCTAACGACAGGGCACGGGGGAGATACGCAGTATTTT. Its protein is CASSVGLTTGHGGDTQYF.

The V and J genes are TRBV7-9 and TRBJ2-2; weak D call: TRBD1 (6 bases). The ends were cut back, 1 base at V and 6 bases at J, with 9 bases in the middle. Germline CDR1 SEHNR, CDR2 FQNEAQ (reference sequence). The CDR3 extends over 14 amino acids. CDR3 nucleotides: TGTGCCAGCAGCTTAGACTACAGGGCCGGGGAGCTGTTTTTT. Translating it yields CASSLDYRAGELFF.

The chain employs TRBV5-1 and TRBJ1-2; a weak D match, TRBD1 (5 bases). The V and J ends lost 4 bases and 12 bases respectively, with 16 bases between them. Per germline, CDR1 SGHRS and CDR2 YFSETQ. This CDR3 region has 12 residues. The CDR3 DNA sequence: TGCGCCAGCAGCAGTACAGGCCCCCCAGACACCTTC. Amino acid sequence: CASSSTGPPDTF.

V usage is TRBV28 and J usage is TRBJ2-2; TRBD2 agrees at 11 bases. This CDR3 region has 15 residues. After removal of 10 bases from V and 4 bases from J, the junction contained 8 bases not matched to a gene. Germline loops: CDR1 MDHEN, CDR2 SYDVKM. The CDR3 spells CATFSGGAGTGELFF. DNA of the CDR3: TGTGCCACGTTTAGCGGGGGGGCGGGCACCGGGGAGCTGTTTTTT.

The chain has TRBV5-1 and TRBJ2-7; TRBD2 agrees at 13 bases. V shed 0 bases, J shed 5 bases, and the junction held 2 bases outside the gene matches. This CDR3 has 15 amino acids. Germline lookup yields CDR1 SGHRS and CDR2 YFSETQ. The CDR3 coding sequence is TGCGCCAGCAGCTTGGGGACTAGCGGGGGAAACGAGCAGTACTTC. It translates to CASSLGTSGGNEQYF.

V is TRBV4-1 and J is TRBJ1-3; TRBD1 matches 7 bases. Germline CDR1 is MGHRA and CDR2 is YSYEKL. The ends lost 5 bases at V and 1 base at J; junction bases unmatched: 5. The CDR3 extends over 15 amino acids. CDR3 nucleotides: TGCGCCAGCAGCGATAGACAGGGATCTGGAAACACCATATATTTT. This sequence encodes CASSDRQGSGNTIYF.

The chain joins TRBV4-1 to TRBJ1-6; tentatively, D is TRBD1 (5 bases). The CDR3 sequence is 16 residues long. V was cut by 2 bases and J by 8 bases, with 16 bases left in between. Germline CDR1 reads MGHRA; CDR2 reads YSYEKL. The CDR3 sequence is CASSQSRFREDSPLHF. Here the CDR3 DNA reads TGCGCCAGCAGCCAATCCAGGTTCAGGGAAGATTCACCCCTCCACTTT.

This chain connects TRBV5-8 to TRBJ1-5; unclear D gene. The CDR3 is 14 residues long. Germline CDR1 reads SGHTS; CDR2 reads YDEGEE. Trimming stripped 0 bases from V and 6 bases from J, with 10 bases between. The CDR3, as DNA: TGTGCCAGCAGCTTGGCCGACGGGTTTCAGCCCCAGCATTTT. This sequence encodes CASSLADGFQPQHF.

The chain employs TRBV7-6 and TRBJ2-5; D call uncertain. This CDR3 contains 13 residues. Deletions cut 1 base from V and 5 bases from J, with 8 bases between. Germline V lookup: CDR1 SGHVS, CDR2 FNYEAQ. DNA of the CDR3: TGTGCCAGCAGCTTAGGGAGTCTCGAGACCCAGTACTTC. Translated: CASSLGSLETQYF.